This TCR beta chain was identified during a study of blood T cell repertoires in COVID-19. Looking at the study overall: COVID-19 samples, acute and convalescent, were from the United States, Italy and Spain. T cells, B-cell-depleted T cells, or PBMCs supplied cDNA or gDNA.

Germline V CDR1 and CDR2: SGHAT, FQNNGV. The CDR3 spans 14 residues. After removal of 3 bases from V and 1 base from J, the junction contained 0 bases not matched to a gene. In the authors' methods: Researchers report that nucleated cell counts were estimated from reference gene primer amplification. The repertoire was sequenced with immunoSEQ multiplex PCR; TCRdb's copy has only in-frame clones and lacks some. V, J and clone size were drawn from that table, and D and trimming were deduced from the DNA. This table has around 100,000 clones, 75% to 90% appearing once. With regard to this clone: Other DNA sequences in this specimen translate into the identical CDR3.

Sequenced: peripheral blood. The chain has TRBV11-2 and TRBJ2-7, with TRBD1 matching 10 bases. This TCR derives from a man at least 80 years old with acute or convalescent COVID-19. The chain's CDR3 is CASSLDRGSYEQYF. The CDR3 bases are TGTGCCAGCAGCTTGGACAGGGGGTCCTACGAGCAGTACTTC.